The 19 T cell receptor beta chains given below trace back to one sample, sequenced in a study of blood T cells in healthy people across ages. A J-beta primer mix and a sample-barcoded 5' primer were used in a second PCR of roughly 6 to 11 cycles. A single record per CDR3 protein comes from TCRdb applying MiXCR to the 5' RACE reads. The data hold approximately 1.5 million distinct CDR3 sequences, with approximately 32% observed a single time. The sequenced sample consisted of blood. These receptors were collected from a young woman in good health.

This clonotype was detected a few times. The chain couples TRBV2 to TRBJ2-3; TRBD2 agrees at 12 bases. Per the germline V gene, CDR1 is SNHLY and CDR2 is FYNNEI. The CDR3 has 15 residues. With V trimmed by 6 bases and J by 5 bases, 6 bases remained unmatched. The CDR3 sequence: CASRRLAGEQDTQYF. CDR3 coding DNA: TGTGCCAGCAGGAGACTAGCGGGAGAACAAGATACGCAGTATTTT.

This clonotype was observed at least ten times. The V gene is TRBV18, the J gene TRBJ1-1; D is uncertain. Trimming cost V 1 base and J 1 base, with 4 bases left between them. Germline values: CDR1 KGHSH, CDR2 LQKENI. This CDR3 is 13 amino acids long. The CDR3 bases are TGTGCCAGCTCACCACAACCGAACACTGAAGCTTTCTTT. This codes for CASSPQPNTEAFF. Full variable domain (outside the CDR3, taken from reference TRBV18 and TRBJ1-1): NAGVMQNPRHLVRRRGQEARLRCSPMKGHSHVYWYRQLPEEGLKFMVYLQKENIIDESGMPKERFSAEFPKEGPSILRIQQVVRGDSAAYFCASSPQPNTEAFFGQGTRLTVV.

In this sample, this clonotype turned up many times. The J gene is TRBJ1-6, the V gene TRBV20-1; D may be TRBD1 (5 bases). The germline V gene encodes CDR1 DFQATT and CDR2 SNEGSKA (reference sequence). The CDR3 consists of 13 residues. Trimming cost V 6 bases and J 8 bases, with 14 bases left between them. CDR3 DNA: TGCAGTGCCGGGGGACTTCGGGATTCACCCCTCCACTTT. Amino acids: CSAGGLRDSPLHF.

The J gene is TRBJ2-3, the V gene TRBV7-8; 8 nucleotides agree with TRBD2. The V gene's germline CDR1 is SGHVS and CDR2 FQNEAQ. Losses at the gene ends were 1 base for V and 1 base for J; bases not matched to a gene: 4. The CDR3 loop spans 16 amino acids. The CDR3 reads CASSLEGLVRTDTQYF. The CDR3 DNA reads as TGTGCCAGCAGCTTAGAGGGACTAGTTCGCACAGATACGCAGTATTTT.

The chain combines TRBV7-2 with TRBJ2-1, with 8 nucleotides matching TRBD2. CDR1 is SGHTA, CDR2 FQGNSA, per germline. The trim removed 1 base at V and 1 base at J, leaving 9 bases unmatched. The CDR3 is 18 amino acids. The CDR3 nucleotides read TGTGCCAGCAGCTTAGAACTAGCGGTCCCTTGGTCCTACAATGAGCAGTTCTTC. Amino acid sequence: CASSLELAVPWSYNEQFF.

The CDR3 loop is CASSVNGHSNQPQHF. For the CDR3, the DNA is TGTGCCAGCTCTGTGAACGGACATAGCAATCAGCCCCAGCATTTT. The chain couples TRBV7-2 to TRBJ1-5, with D tentatively TRBD1 (5 bases). Germline CDR1 and CDR2: SGHTA and FQGNSA. V lost 8 bases and J lost 0, with 14 bases in between. The CDR3 totals 15 residues.

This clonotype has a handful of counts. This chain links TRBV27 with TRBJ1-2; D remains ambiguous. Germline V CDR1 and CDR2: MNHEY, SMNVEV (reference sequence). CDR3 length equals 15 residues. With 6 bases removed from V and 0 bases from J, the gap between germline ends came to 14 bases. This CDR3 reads CASRGTRAANYGYTF. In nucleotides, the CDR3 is TGTGCCAGCAGGGGAACAAGGGCAGCTAACTATGGCTACACCTTC.

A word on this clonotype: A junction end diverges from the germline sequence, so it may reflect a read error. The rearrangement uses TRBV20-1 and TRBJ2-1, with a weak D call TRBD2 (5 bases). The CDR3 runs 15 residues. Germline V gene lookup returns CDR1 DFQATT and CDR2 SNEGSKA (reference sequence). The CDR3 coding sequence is TGCGGTGCTAGAGATCCTGGCGGGCCCTACAATGAGCAGTTCTTC. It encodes CGARDPGGPYNEQFF.

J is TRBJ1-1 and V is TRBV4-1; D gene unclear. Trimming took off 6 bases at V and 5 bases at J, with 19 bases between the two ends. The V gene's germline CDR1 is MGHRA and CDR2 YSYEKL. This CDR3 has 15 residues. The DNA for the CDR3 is TGCGCCAGCAGTGATTATAAAAGGAGGAAGACTGAAGCTTTCTTT. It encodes CASSDYKRRKTEAFF.

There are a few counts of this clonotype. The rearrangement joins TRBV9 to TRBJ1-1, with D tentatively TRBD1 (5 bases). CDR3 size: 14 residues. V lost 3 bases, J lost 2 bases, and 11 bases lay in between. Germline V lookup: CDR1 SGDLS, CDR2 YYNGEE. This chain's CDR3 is CASSAGGTNTEAFF. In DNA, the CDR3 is TGTGCCAGCAGCGCGGGGGGGACTAACACTGAAGCTTTCTTT.

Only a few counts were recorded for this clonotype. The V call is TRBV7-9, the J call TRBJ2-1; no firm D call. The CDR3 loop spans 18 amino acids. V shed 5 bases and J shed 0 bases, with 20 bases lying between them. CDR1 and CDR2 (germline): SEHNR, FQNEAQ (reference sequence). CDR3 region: CASSRTKLPRNSYNEQFF. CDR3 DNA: TGTGCCAGCAGCCGAACGAAGCTACCACGAAACTCCTACAATGAGCAGTTCTTC.

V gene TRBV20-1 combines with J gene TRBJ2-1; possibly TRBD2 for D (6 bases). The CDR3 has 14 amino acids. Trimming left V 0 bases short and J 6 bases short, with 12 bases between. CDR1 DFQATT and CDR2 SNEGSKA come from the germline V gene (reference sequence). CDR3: CSARDGLPCNEQFF. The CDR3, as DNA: TGCAGTGCTAGAGACGGACTACCCTGCAATGAGCAGTTCTTC.

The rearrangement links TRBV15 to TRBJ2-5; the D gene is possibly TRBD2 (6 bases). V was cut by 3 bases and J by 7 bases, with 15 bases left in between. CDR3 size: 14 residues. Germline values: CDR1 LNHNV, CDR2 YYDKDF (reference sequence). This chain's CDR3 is CATSRTAGSGTQYF. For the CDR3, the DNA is TGTGCCACCAGCAGGACGGCCGGGAGTGGGACCCAGTACTTC.

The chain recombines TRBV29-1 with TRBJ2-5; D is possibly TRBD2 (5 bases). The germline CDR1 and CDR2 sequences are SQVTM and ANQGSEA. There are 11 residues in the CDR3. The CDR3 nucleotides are TGCAGTTTCAGGTGGACTGGTGAGCAGTACTTC. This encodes CSFRWTGEQYF.

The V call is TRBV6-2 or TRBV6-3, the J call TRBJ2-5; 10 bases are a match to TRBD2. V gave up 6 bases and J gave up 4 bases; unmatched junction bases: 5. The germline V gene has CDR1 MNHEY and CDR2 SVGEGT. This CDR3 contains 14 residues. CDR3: CASRWTSGAETQYF. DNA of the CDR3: TGTGCCAGCAGGTGGACTAGCGGAGCAGAGACCCAGTACTTC.

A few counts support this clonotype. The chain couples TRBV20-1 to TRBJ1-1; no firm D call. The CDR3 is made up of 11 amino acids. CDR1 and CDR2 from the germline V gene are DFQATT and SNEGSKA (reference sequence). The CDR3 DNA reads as TGCATCCCAAAAAGGTATGGCGGAGCTTTCTTT. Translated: CIPKRYGGAFF.

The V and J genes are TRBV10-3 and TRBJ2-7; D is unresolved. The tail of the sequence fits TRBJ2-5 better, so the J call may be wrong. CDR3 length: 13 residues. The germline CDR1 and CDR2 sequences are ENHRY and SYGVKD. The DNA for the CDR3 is TGTGCCATCAGTGAAAGAGGCCTTGAGACCCAGTACTTC. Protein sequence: CAISERGLETQYF.

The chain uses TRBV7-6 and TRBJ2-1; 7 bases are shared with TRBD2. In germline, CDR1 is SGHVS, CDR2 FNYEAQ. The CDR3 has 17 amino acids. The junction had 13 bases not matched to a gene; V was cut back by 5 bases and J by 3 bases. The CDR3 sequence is CASSPRSLGGGYNEQFF. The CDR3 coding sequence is TGTGCCAGCAGCCCCCGCTCATTGGGGGGGGGCTACAATGAGCAGTTCTTC.

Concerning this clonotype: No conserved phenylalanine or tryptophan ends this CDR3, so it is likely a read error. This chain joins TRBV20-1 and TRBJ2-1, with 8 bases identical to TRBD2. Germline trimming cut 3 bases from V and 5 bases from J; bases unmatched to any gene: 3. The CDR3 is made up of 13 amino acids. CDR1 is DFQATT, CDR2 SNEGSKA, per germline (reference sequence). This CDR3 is CSASGGGNNEQFL. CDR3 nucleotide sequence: TGCAGTGCTAGCGGGGGGGGTAACAATGAGCAGTTCCTC.